The 16 T cell receptor beta chains reported below all come from one sample, sequenced in a study of blood T cell repertoires in COVID-19. Only in-frame clones appear in the TCRdb table, and some are missing; sequencing was by immunoSEQ multiplex PCR. The repertoire holds just under 350,000 clones, with about nine tenths as singletons. The sample comprised peripheral blood. These receptors all stem from a woman aged 45-65 years with COVID-19, enrolled during active disease.

This clone was seen only a few times. The chain uses TRBV30 and TRBJ1-4; D remains unclear. Trimming pared 3 bases from V and 3 bases from J, leaving 11 bases between. CDR3 size: 14 residues. Per the germline V gene, CDR1 is GTSNPN and CDR2 is SVGIG (reference sequence). CDR3 region: CAWSSRSANEKLFF. The CDR3, as DNA: TGTGCCTGGAGCTCTCGGTCGGCTAATGAAAAACTGTTTTTT. Full variable domain (remainder filled in from reference TRBV30 and TRBJ1-4): SQTIHQWPATLVQPVGSPLSLECTVEGTSNPNLYWYRQAAGRGLQLLFYSVGIGQISSEVPQNLSASRPQDRQFILSSKKLLLSDSGFYLCAWSSRSANEKLFFGSGTQLSVL.

Only one count was recorded for this clone. The chain carries TRBV18 and TRBJ1-1; 9 positions agree with TRBD1. Losses at the gene ends were 3 bases for V and 6 bases for J; bases not matched to a gene: 5. There are 14 residues in the CDR3. From germline, CDR1 is KGHSH and CDR2 LQKENI. The CDR3 protein is CASSPNRGRAEAFF. The CDR3 nucleotides read TGTGCCAGCTCACCCAACAGGGGGCGCGCTGAAGCTTTCTTT.

This sequence joins TRBV19 and TRBJ1-2, with TRBD1 identical over 8 bases. J lost 9 bases, V lost 6 bases, and 9 bases had no gene match. CDR1 is LNHDA, CDR2 SQIVND, per germline (reference sequence). The CDR3 extends over 13 amino acids. This CDR3 is CASRETGAMSYTF. The DNA of the CDR3 is TGTGCCAGTAGAGAGACAGGGGCTATGAGCTACACCTTC.

J is TRBJ1-1 and V is TRBV14, with D possibly being TRBD1 (6 bases). CDR1 is SGHDN, CDR2 FVKESK, per germline. V was shortened by 4 bases and J by 5 bases, with 11 bases between the two germline ends. The CDR3 runs to 13 residues. CDR3 bases: TGTGCCAGCAGCCTGGGACACCAGACTGAAGCTTTCTTT. It encodes CASSLGHQTEAFF.

This sequence joins TRBV6-5 and TRBJ1-2, with 10 bases fitting TRBD1. The germline gives CDR1 MNHEY, CDR2 SVGAGI. The V gene end was trimmed by 0 bases and the J gene end by 8 bases; junction bases not matched to a gene: 9. The CDR3 totals 16 residues. Here the CDR3 reads CASSYSRQGASGGYTF. The DNA for the CDR3 is TGTGCCAGCAGTTACTCGCGACAGGGGGCTTCAGGAGGCTACACCTTC.

This clone was counted at least ten times. V usage is TRBV14 and J usage is TRBJ2-1, with D possibly matching TRBD2 (6 bases). V was shortened by 0 bases and J by 4 bases, with 10 bases between the two germline ends. This CDR3 is 15 amino acids long. The germline CDR1 and CDR2 sequences are SGHDN and FVKESK. CDR3 in amino acids: CASSQEGLGYNEQFF. The CDR3 DNA reads TGTGCCAGCAGCCAAGAGGGACTGGGGTACAATGAGCAGTTCTTC.

The chain's CDR3 is CASSRRTSGSSYNEQFF. The CDR3 coding sequence is TGTGCCAGCAGCCGGAGGACTAGCGGGAGCTCCTACAATGAGCAGTTCTTC. The V gene is TRBV13, the J gene TRBJ2-1, with 13 bases fitting TRBD2. J gave up 0 bases and V 5 bases, and 4 bases lay outside the gene matches. Germline-derived CDR1 and CDR2 are PRHDT and FYEKMQ (reference sequence). CDR3 size: 17 residues.

This sequence joins TRBV7-9 and TRBJ2-7; tentative D call: TRBD1 (6 bases). The ends were cut back, 5 bases at V and 4 bases at J, with 15 bases in the middle. This CDR3 has 14 residues. Looked up from germline, CDR1 is SEHNR and CDR2 is FQNEAQ (reference sequence). The CDR3 DNA sequence: TGTGCCAGCAGCGATGGGCAGGGGCCGTACGAGCAGTACTTC. This translates into CASSDGQGPYEQYF.

The rearrangement links TRBV19 to TRBJ2-5, with 14 positions matching TRBD2. The CDR3 loop spans 17 amino acids. The ends lost 4 bases at V and 7 bases at J; junction bases unmatched: 11. Germline CDR1 and CDR2: LNHDA and SQIVND (reference sequence). CDR3 in amino acids: CASSTGTSGSAHRTQYF. CDR3 DNA: TGTGCCAGTAGTACTGGGACTAGCGGGAGCGCCCACAGGACCCAGTACTTC.

This clone appeared once. This rearrangement joins TRBV19 to TRBJ2-2; TRBD1 might be the D (5 bases). V shed 8 bases and J shed 4 bases, with 11 bases lying between them. The germline V gene encodes CDR1 LNHDA and CDR2 SQIVND (reference sequence). This CDR3 has 13 residues. CDR3: CASLKGPTGELFF. CDR3 DNA sequence: TGTGCCAGTCTTAAGGGGCCCACCGGGGAGCTGTTTTTT.

This chain connects TRBV11-2 to TRBJ2-1, with 16 positions matching TRBD2. This CDR3 has 17 residues. The trim removed 5 bases at V and 8 bases at J, leaving 9 bases unmatched. From germline, CDR1 is SGHAT and CDR2 FQNNGV. The CDR3 DNA reads TGTGCCAGCAGCCAGACTGCGGGACTAGCGGGGGGGCATGAGCAGTTCTTC. It codes for CASSQTAGLAGGHEQFF. Full variable domain (rest looked up from reference TRBV11-2 and TRBJ2-1): EAGVAQSPRYKIIEKRQSVAFWCNPISGHATLYWYQQILGQGPKLLIQFQNNGVVDDSQLPKDRFSAERLKGVDSTLKIQPAKLEDSAVYLCASSQTAGLAGGHEQFFGPGTRLTVL.

The rearrangement joins TRBV6-6 to TRBJ1-6; the match to TRBD1 covers 10 bases. V lost 6 bases and J lost 8; bases outside the gene matches: 7. Germline assignment: CDR1 MNHNY and CDR2 SVGAGI (reference sequence). There are 15 residues in the CDR3. CDR3 residues: CASRITGTGDSPLHF. The CDR3 DNA reads TGTGCCAGCAGGATAACCGGGACAGGGGATTCACCCCTCCACTTT.

The chain couples TRBV25-1 to TRBJ1-1; D unresolved. From germline, CDR1 is MGHDK and CDR2 SYGVNS. The V end was cut by 4 bases, the J end by 10 bases, with 16 bases between. The CDR3 totals 13 residues. The CDR3 spells CASSAPYSEAAFF. In DNA, the CDR3 is TGTGCCAGCAGTGCCCCCTACTCTGAGGCAGCTTTCTTT.

The chain combines TRBV7-3 with TRBJ2-7; D is undetermined. The V gene's germline CDR1 is SGHTA and CDR2 FQGTGA. The CDR3 spans 13 residues. Trimming left V 2 bases short and J 4 bases short, with 9 bases between. CDR3 DNA: TGTGCCAGCAGCTTATGGCCGAATTACGAGCAGTACTTC. Translation gives CASSLWPNYEQYF.

The chain has TRBV7-9 and TRBJ2-4; no firm D call. Germline V gives CDR1 SEHNR, CDR2 FQNEAQ (reference sequence). The CDR3 has 13 residues. The germline V and J ends were trimmed by 5 bases and 6 bases, with 11 bases remaining between them. The CDR3 loop reads CASSTTLGNIQYF. Here the CDR3 DNA reads TGTGCCAGCAGCACTACTCTTGGAAACATTCAGTACTTC.

The V call is TRBV7-2, the J call TRBJ2-1; TRBD2 is a possible D gene (6 bases). From germline, CDR1 is SGHTA and CDR2 FQGNSA. Trimming removed 5 bases at V and 7 bases at J, with 15 bases between. The CDR3 is 14 amino acids. In nucleotides, the CDR3 is TGTGCCAGCAGCCCTTACAGCGGGTTTAATGAGCAGTTCTTC. It encodes CASSPYSGFNEQFF.